Shown below are 11 T cell receptor beta chains from a single sample sequenced in a study of CD8 T cells in ankylosing spondylitis. Findings and limits, study-wide: Within ankylosing spondylitis blood, a TCR beta motif made up of fewer than ten highly homologous variants appeared to be characteristic.

Antigens of these TCRs are unknown. Via MiXCR, TCRdb re-called the 5' RACE reads, giving one row per CDR3 protein. The sample yields 500,000 or so distinct CDR3 sequences, 5.3% seen once. The sequenced sample was blood, either unsorted or a sorted T cell fraction (not recorded which). These receptors came from a male donor with ankylosing spondylitis.

CDR3 sequence: CASSTPGRGYGNIQYF. The CDR3 coding sequence is TGTGCCAGCAGTACCCCCGGGAGGGGTTACGGAAACATTCAGTACTTC. The chain joins TRBV6-2 or TRBV6-3 to TRBJ2-4, with TRBD2 matching 8 bases. Trimming removed 5 bases from V and 6 bases from J; junction bases left unmatched: 12. The length of the CDR3 is 16 residues. From germline, CDR1 is MNHEY and CDR2 SVGEGT.

This clonotype was found a few times. CDR3: CASSVTGVNTEAFF. The CDR3 DNA reads TGTGCCAGCAGCGTTACAGGAGTGAACACTGAAGCTTTCTTT. The chain employs TRBV7-3 and TRBJ1-1, with D maybe TRBD1 (5 bases). The CDR3 totals 14 residues. V was cut by 5 bases and J by 0 bases, with 10 bases left in between. Germline CDR1 and CDR2: SGHTA and FQGTGA.

This clonotype appeared many times. The rearrangement links TRBV24-1 to TRBJ1-2, with D perhaps matching TRBD1 (5 bases). Germline assignment: CDR1 KGHDR and CDR2 SFDVKD. V lost 7 bases and J lost 4, with 15 bases in between. CDR3 size: 14 residues. The CDR3 here is CATSSRDLFYGYTF. In DNA form, the CDR3 reads TGTGCCACCAGCTCCCGGGACCTCTTCTATGGCTACACCTTC.

The table lists this clonotype with many counts. The rearrangement links TRBV20-1 to TRBJ2-3; D remains ambiguous. The germline V gene encodes CDR1 DFQATT and CDR2 SNEGSKA (reference sequence). The CDR3 is made up of 13 amino acids. The CDR3 sequence: CSPKDPLGRRQYF. The CDR3 DNA sequence: TGCAGCCCTAAGGACCCCTTGGGCCGGAGGCAGTATTTT.

The chain uses TRBV6-2 or TRBV6-3 and TRBJ1-2; no definite D call. The length of the CDR3 is 17 residues. V was shortened by 0 bases and J by 3 bases, with 17 bases between the two germline ends. Germline CDR1 reads MNHEY; CDR2 reads SVGEGT. The CDR3: CASSYSSRGRSDYGYTF. The CDR3 DNA is TGTGCCAGCAGTTACTCGTCTCGAGGCAGATCGGACTATGGCTACACCTTC.

This clonotype was seen at least ten times. The chain has TRBV20-1 and TRBJ2-3, with 10 nucleotides matching TRBD2. The J segment lost 1 base and the V segment lost 1 base, leaving 2 bases of the junction unmatched. Germline CDR1 and CDR2: DFQATT and SNEGSKA (reference sequence). The CDR3 runs 15 residues. Here the CDR3 DNA reads TGCAGTGCTAGAGCGAGCGGGGGGGGCACAGATACGCAGTATTTT. This translates into CSARASGGGTDTQYF.

Ten or more counts support this clonotype. V gene TRBV7-2 combines with J gene TRBJ2-1; 14 nucleotides agree with TRBD2. Trimming took 0 bases from V and 5 from J; bases not matched to a gene: 6. The CDR3 loop spans 18 amino acids. From germline, CDR1 is SGHTA and CDR2 FQGNSA. CDR3 DNA sequence: TGTGCCAGCAGCTTAGCCCGGACTAGCGGGAGGTCCCACAATGAGCAGTTCTTC. It is translated as CASSLARTSGRSHNEQFF.

In its sample, this clonotype was seen many times. The CDR3 sequence is CSARGAGGGVYNEQFF. For the CDR3, the DNA is TGCAGTGCTAGGGGCGCGGGGGGAGGAGTATACAATGAGCAGTTCTTC. The rearrangement links TRBV20-1 to TRBJ2-1; 8 bases are a match to TRBD2. The J segment lost 4 bases and the V segment lost 3 bases, leaving 11 bases of the junction unmatched. Per germline, CDR1 DFQATT and CDR2 SNEGSKA (reference sequence). The CDR3 has 16 residues.

The chain recombines TRBV9 with TRBJ2-1, with D perhaps TRBD2 (7 bases). CDR3 length: 18 amino acids. Germline CDR1 is SGDLS and CDR2 is YYNGEE. Trimming cost V 1 base and J 0 bases, with 17 bases left between them. The CDR3 DNA sequence: TGTGCCAGCAGCGTATCACGGGCGGGGGCCAGCTCCTACAATGAGCAGTTCTTC. The encoded protein is CASSVSRAGASSYNEQFF.

This clonotype was observed at least ten times. The J gene is TRBJ2-2, the V gene TRBV29-1; 7 bases are a match to TRBD1. There are 14 residues in the CDR3. Germline lookup yields CDR1 SQVTM and CDR2 ANQGSEA. Trimming at V came to 2 bases and at J to 4 bases, leaving 4 bases not matched to a gene. CDR3 sequence reads: CSVEMGQITGELFF. CDR3 sequence (DNA): TGCAGCGTTGAAATGGGACAGATCACCGGGGAGCTGTTTTTT.

This clonotype has ten or more counts. The chain recombines TRBV7-2 with TRBJ1-2; TRBD1 matches at 7 bases. This CDR3 has 13 residues. V lost 2 bases, J lost 11 bases, and 8 bases stayed unmatched. CDR1 and CDR2 (germline): SGHTA, FQGNSA. The CDR3: CASSLNVRQGYTF. Written as DNA, the CDR3 is TGTGCCAGCAGCTTAAATGTCCGACAGGGATACACCTTC. Full variable domain (rest looked up from reference TRBV7-2 and TRBJ1-2): GAGVSQSPSNKVTEKGKDVELRCDPISGHTALYWYRQSLGQGLEFLIYFQGNSAPDKSGLPSDRFSAERTGGSVSTLTIQRTQQEDSAVYLCASSLNVRQGYTFGSGTRLTVV.